This T cell receptor beta chain was captured in a study of T cell clusters in autoimmune cytopenias. Comment on this clonotype: Its specificity is unknown.

The CDR3 is 15 residues long. Germline values: CDR1 LNHDA, CDR2 SQIVND (reference sequence). TRB was amplified from approximately 250 ng of peripheral blood genomic DNA per sample. Study outcomes and limitations: Physiological T cell clusters of healthy donors were apparently absent in primary autoimmune cytopenia patients. TRB repertoire shifts in secondary cytopenia and chronic lymphocytic leukemia mostly reflected lymphoma, not autoimmunity.

TRB was amplified by touch-down multiplex PCR, primer pools A and B combined. TCRdb reanalyzed the multiplex PCR reads, giving one entry per CDR3 protein sequence and no DNA. Its clone listing holds about 7,400 distinct CDR3 sequences. The sample taken for sequencing was peripheral blood. This clonotype was sampled from a human donor with an autoimmune cytopenia or autoimmune hepatitis (not recorded which). The J gene is TRBJ1-6, the V gene TRBV19. This CDR3 is CASRLQGSYNSPLHF.